This T cell receptor beta chain was identified in a study of Ad26.COV2.S vaccination and SARS-CoV-2 variants. Study details: Of the COV1001 trial arms, the Ad26.COV2.S arm included the donor. The vaccine Ad26.COV2.S was put into the muscle once, or twice with 56 days between. General study results and limits: Using TCR breadth and depth analyses may have led to underestimated total T cell responses. Participants in the vaccine arm had higher spike-specific TCR breadth; placebo recipients had lower.

About this clone itself: Antigen specificity is unknown.

The CDR3 length is 17 residues. Germline V gene sequence: CDR1 SEHNR, CDR2 FQNEAQ (reference sequence). Trimming took 3 bases from V and 0 from J, leaving 12 bases between them. Treatment noted: some 20 received Ad26.COV2.S at low or high dose, single or two shots; several received placebo; per-sample allocation not given. The samples date from day 63 after the first vaccine or placebo injection. Generated by immunoSEQ multiplex PCR, the TCRdb table keeps only in-frame clones and is missing some. In the table there are approximately 420,000 clones, roughly 90% of which are singletons. The source was peripheral blood, collected in a trial of Ad26.COV2.S vaccine versus placebo. This sequence originates from a person between 18 and 59 years old who received the Ad26.COV2.S COVID-19 vaccine or a placebo. This chain connects TRBV7-9 to TRBJ1-6; D unresolved. CDR3 in DNA: TGTGCCAGCAGCTTCCCTATAGCGGGCTCCTATAATTCACCCCTCCACTTT. This translates into CASSFPIAGSYNSPLHF. The full variable domain, its missing parts supplied by reference TRBV7-9 and TRBJ1-6, is DTGVSQNPRHKITKRGQNVTFRCDPISEHNRLYWYRQTLGQGPEFLTYFQNEAQLEKSRLLSDRFSAERPKGSFSTLEIQRTEQGDSAMYLCASSFPIAGSYNSPLHFGNGTRLTVT.